This T cell receptor beta chain appears in the sequencing data of a study of control samples from healthy donors and cancer patients. The CDR3 runs 14 residues. Germline values: CDR1 MNHEY, CDR2 SVGAGI. Trimming removed 10 bases at V and 0 bases at J, with 13 bases between. This clone was seen a handful of times. Repertoires were generated with immunoSEQ multiplex PCR, while TCRdb's copy carries only in-frame clones and drops some. Here the sample spans some 120,000 clones, approximately 92% being singletons. The sample comprised PBMCs. This receptor was identified in a man of 80 years or more with head and neck cancer. The V call is TRBV6-5, the J call TRBJ1-5; D uncertain. The CDR3 DNA reads TGTGCCATAGGAGGAGATTATAGCAATCAGCCCCAGCATTTT. Its translation: CAIGGDYSNQPQHF.